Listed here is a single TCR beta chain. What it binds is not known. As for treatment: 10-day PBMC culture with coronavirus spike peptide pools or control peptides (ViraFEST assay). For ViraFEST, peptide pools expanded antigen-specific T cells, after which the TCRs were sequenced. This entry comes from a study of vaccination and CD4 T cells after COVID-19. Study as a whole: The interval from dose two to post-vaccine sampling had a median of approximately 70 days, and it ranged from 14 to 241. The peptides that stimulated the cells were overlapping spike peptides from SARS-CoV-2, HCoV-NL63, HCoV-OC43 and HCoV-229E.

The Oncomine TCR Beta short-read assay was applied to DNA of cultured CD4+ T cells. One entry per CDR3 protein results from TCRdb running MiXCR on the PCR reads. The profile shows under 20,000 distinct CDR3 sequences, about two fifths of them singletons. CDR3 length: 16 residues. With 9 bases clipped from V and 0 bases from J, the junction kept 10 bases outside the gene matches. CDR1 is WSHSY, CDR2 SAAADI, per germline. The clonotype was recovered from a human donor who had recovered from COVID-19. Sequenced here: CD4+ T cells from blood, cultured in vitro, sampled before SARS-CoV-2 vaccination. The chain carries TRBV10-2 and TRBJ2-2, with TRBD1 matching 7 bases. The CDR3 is CASLTGTDPNTGELFF. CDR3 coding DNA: TGCGCCAGTCTAACCGGGACAGATCCGAACACCGGGGAGCTGTTTTTT.